These 22 T cell receptor beta chains share one sample of origin, sequenced in a study of blood T cell repertoires in COVID-19 (dated by TCRdb to the early 2020s). The library was made by the immunoSEQ multiplex PCR assay. The source is immuneACCESS, and TCRdb retained only in-frame sequences with V and J called. Part of the clones is not carried over; for the studies checked, unresolved V genes explain less than half of this, and the remainder is unexplained. This sample gives 110,000 to 150,000 clones in total; 65% to 80% of them show up just once. Roughly 2% of the sample is held by the ten biggest clonotypes. Sequences were obtained from peripheral blood. Receptors were obtained from a woman aged 55 to 70 with acute or convalescent COVID-19.

The V and J genes are TRBV3-1 (or the pseudogene TRBV3-2) and TRBJ2-7; 12 bases match TRBD2. Unmatched junction bases numbered 8, after V lost 0 bases and J lost 11 bases. The CDR3 is 15 residues long. CDR1 and CDR2 from the germline V gene are LGHDT and YNNKEL (reference sequence). CDR3 DNA: TGTGCCAGCAGCCAAGATCTGACTAGCGGGAGCATAGAGTACTTC. This codes for CASSQDLTSGSIEYF.

This clone was counted a few times. The chain has TRBV28 and TRBJ1-2; 10 bases are a match to TRBD1. The CDR3 covers 16 residues. Germline values: CDR1 MDHEN, CDR2 SYDVKM. V gave up 3 bases and J gave up 1 base; unmatched junction bases: 5. The CDR3 sequence: CASSLTGGQDNYGYTF. CDR3 DNA sequence: TGTGCCAGCAGTTTGACAGGGGGCCAAGATAACTATGGCTACACCTTC.

The chain couples TRBV19 to TRBJ1-1, with a possible D match to TRBD1 (6 bases). V shed 6 bases and J shed 5 bases, with 16 bases lying between them. Germline V gives CDR1 LNHDA, CDR2 SQIVND (reference sequence). CDR3 size: 14 residues. CDR3 loop: CASRNRAGVTEAFF. The CDR3, as DNA: TGTGCCAGTAGAAACAGGGCGGGTGTTACTGAAGCTTTCTTT.

The CDR3 region has the DNA TGTGCCACCGGAATCCGGGACAGGGGACCCTACGAGCAGTACTTC. The encoded protein is CATGIRDRGPYEQYF. V usage is TRBV10-3 and J usage is TRBJ2-7, with 10 positions matching TRBD1. Looked up from germline, CDR1 is ENHRY and CDR2 is SYGVKD. The V segment lost 10 bases and the J segment 2 bases; nucleotides outside the gene matches: 11. CDR3 length: 15 residues.

This clone was counted between two and nine times. The chain couples TRBV10-3 to TRBJ1-2; TRBD1 might be the D (6 bases). The germline V and J ends were trimmed by 7 bases and 7 bases, with 10 bases remaining between them. The length of the CDR3 is 11 residues. Germline-derived CDR1 and CDR2 are ENHRY and SYGVKD. The CDR3 here is CAIKGDIGYTF. The CDR3 DNA sequence: TGTGCCATCAAGGGGGACATTGGCTACACCTTC.

The J gene is TRBJ2-2, the V gene TRBV3-1 (or the pseudogene TRBV3-2), with 7 bases aligning to TRBD1. Germline assignment: CDR1 LGHDT and CDR2 YNNKEL (reference sequence). The CDR3 has 12 residues. Trimming cost V 6 bases and J 7 bases; bases outside gene matches: 2. The CDR3 sequence: CASRQGVGELFF. The CDR3 nucleotides read TGTGCCAGCAGGCAGGGGGTCGGGGAGCTGTTTTTT.

The V gene is TRBV3-1 (or the pseudogene TRBV3-2), the J gene TRBJ2-1, with TRBD2 matching 7 bases. V was pared by 4 bases and J by 5 bases, with 14 bases of the junction left unmatched. The germline gives CDR1 LGHDT, CDR2 YNNKEL (reference sequence). The CDR3 spans 17 residues. CDR3 DNA: TGTGCCAGCAGCCCCCTTTTTGAGGGAGCGGGGCACAATGAGCAGTTCTTC. Translation gives CASSPLFEGAGHNEQFF.

The rearrangement uses TRBV7-9 and TRBJ2-7; 10 bases are shared with TRBD2. The junction had 5 bases not matched to a gene; V was cut back by 2 bases and J by 7 bases. From germline, CDR1 is SEHNR and CDR2 FQNEAQ (reference sequence). The CDR3 is 14 amino acids. Here the CDR3 reads CASSLTGTSEEQYF. In nucleotides, the CDR3 is TGTGCCAGCAGCTTAACAGGGACTAGCGAGGAGCAGTACTTC.

The chain links TRBV5-1 to TRBJ2-2; 7 positions match TRBD2. The CDR3 runs 14 residues. In germline, CDR1 is SGHRS, CDR2 YFSETQ. J gave up 6 bases and V 3 bases, and 5 bases lay outside the gene matches. In DNA, the CDR3 is TGCGCCAGCAGCTCAGGACTAGGCGCCGGGGAGCTGTTTTTT. The encoded protein is CASSSGLGAGELFF.

As concerns this clone: The final CDR3 position lacks the conserved phenylalanine or tryptophan, pointing to a likely read error. It is unclear where the CDR3 begins or ends on the DNA, so no DNA is shown, and the CDR3 is as TCRdb lists it. The chain employs TRBV10-1 and TRBJ2-7; the D call in the table, TRBD2, was not verified against the DNA. The CDR3 is made up of 10 amino acids, end residues included. CDR1 and CDR2 (germline): WNHNN, SYGVQD (reference sequence). CDR3 in amino acids: CAGKERISGA.

J is TRBJ1-4 and V is TRBV5-6; 9 bases agree with TRBD1. Germline V gene lookup returns CDR1 SGHDT and CDR2 YYEEEE. V lost 5 bases, J lost 7 bases, and 6 bases stayed unmatched. The length of the CDR3 is 14 residues. The DNA of the CDR3 is TGTGCCAGCAGTTGGGACAGGGAGGGTGAAAAACTGTTTTTT. It encodes CASSWDREGEKLFF.

This chain joins TRBV18 and TRBJ1-2; D gene uncertain. Germline CDR1 KGHSH, CDR2 LQKENI. V was pared by 5 bases and J by 2 bases, with 12 bases between. CDR3 length equals 14 residues. The CDR3 protein is CASSASAENYGYTF. DNA for the CDR3: TGTGCCAGCTCAGCTTCCGCGGAAAACTATGGCTACACCTTC.

The V gene is TRBV12-3 or TRBV12-4, the J gene TRBJ1-5, with TRBD1 as a possible D gene (5 bases). CDR3 length: 12 residues. V was clipped by 2 bases and J by 12 bases, with 11 bases between them. In DNA, the CDR3 is TGTGCCAGCAGTTTACCAGGGCATCGCCAGCATTTT. It yields the protein CASSLPGHRQHF.

The chain links TRBV3-1 (or the pseudogene TRBV3-2) to TRBJ2-1, with 9 bases that match TRBD2. Unmatched junction bases numbered 14, after V lost 0 bases and J lost 5 bases. Per germline, CDR1 LGHDT and CDR2 YNNKEL (reference sequence). The CDR3 totals 19 residues. CDR3 nucleotides: TGTGCCAGCAGCCAAGACCAGCCGTTCTTTAGCGGGAGAGACAATGAGCAGTTCTTC. This sequence encodes CASSQDQPFFSGRDNEQFF.

The chain carries TRBV7-2 and TRBJ2-7, with D maybe TRBD2 (6 bases). CDR3 length: 16 residues. Germline V gene data show CDR1 as SGHTA and CDR2 as FQGNSA. With 7 bases removed from V and 7 bases from J, the gap between germline ends came to 26 bases. CDR3 in amino acids: CASMLDPRAGSREQYF. In DNA, the CDR3 is TGTGCCAGCATGCTCGACCCCCGGGCGGGGTCAAGGGAGCAGTACTTC.

The sample holds one count of this clone. The chain uses TRBV5-4 and TRBJ2-3; 9 positions match TRBD1. Trimming cost V 4 bases and J 7 bases; bases outside gene matches: 7. CDR1 and CDR2 from the germline V gene are SGHNT and YYREEE (reference sequence). This CDR3 spans 14 amino acids. CDR3 bases: TGTGCCAGCAGCCCCCGGGACAGGGTAAATACGCAGTATTTT. This gives the protein CASSPRDRVNTQYF.

CDR3 nucleotide sequence: TGCGCCAGCAGCCCACCCCCACTAGCGGGAGTGGAGCAGTTCTTC. Protein: CASSPPPLAGVEQFF. The gene calls are TRBV5-1 and TRBJ2-1; 11 bases line up with TRBD2. The V gene's germline CDR1 is SGHRS and CDR2 YFSETQ. V shed 4 bases, J shed 10 bases, and the junction held 10 bases outside the gene matches. The CDR3 loop spans 15 amino acids.

Of note for this clone: The junction and the germline gene differ at one end; a read error may be behind it. The DNA of the CDR3 is TGTGCTAGCAGCCGAGGGACTAGCGGCCAAGAGACCCAGTACTTC. Its translation is CASSRGTSGQETQYF. This chain joins TRBV7-7 and TRBJ2-5, with 11 bases fitting TRBD2. Germline CDR1 reads SSHAT; CDR2 reads FNYEAQ (reference sequence). CDR3 length: 15 residues. Full variable domain (remainder filled in from reference TRBV7-7 and TRBJ2-5): GAGVSQSPRYKVTKRGQDVTLRCDPISSHATLYWYQQALGQGPEFLTYFNYEAQPDKSGLPSDRFSAERPEGSISTLTIQRTEQRDSAMYRCASSRGTSGQETQYFGPGTRLLVL.

The chain carries TRBV7-8 and TRBJ1-5, with D unresolved. CDR3 length: 13 residues. Germline CDR1 and CDR2: SGHVS and FQNEAQ. V was trimmed by 4 bases and J by 1 base, leaving 5 bases between them. CDR3 in amino acids: CASSSGSNQPQHF. The CDR3 nucleotides read TGTGCCAGCAGCTCCGGGAGCAATCAGCCCCAGCATTTT.

DNA of the CDR3: TGTGCCAGCAGACAAGAGGGTAGGGAAAAACTGTTTTTT. Its protein product is CASRQEGREKLFF. The chain joins TRBV6-5 to TRBJ1-4, with D unclear. V lost 6 bases and J lost 8, with 13 bases in between. Germline CDR1 reads MNHEY; CDR2 reads SVGAGI. CDR3 length equals 13 residues.

V usage is TRBV2 and J usage is TRBJ2-1; D might be TRBD1 (5 bases). CDR1 is SNHLY, CDR2 FYNNEI, per germline. V lost 6 bases to trimming and J lost 4 bases, with 13 bases between them. The CDR3 has 14 residues. CDR3 residues: CASSLIRVYNEQFF. DNA of the CDR3: TGTGCCAGCAGCCTCATCAGGGTTTACAATGAGCAGTTCTTC.

This chain links TRBV5-4 with TRBJ1-2; 7 bases fit TRBD1. J gave up 8 bases and V 2 bases, and 9 bases lay outside the gene matches. This CDR3 is 14 amino acids long. Germline V gene sequence: CDR1 SGHNT, CDR2 YYREEE (reference sequence). The CDR3, as DNA: TGTGCCAGCAGCTTTGGGACAGACGGTAGGGGCTACACCTTC. It is translated as CASSFGTDGRGYTF.